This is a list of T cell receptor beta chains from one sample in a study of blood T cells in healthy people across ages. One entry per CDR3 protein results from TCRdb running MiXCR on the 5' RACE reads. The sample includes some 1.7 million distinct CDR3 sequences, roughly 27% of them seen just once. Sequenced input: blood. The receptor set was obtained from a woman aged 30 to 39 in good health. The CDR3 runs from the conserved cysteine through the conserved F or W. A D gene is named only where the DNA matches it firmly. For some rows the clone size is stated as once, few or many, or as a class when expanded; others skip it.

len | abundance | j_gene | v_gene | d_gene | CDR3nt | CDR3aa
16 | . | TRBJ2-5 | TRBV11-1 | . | TGTGCCAGCAGCTTAGGGCCCGGGACCGTAGGGGAGACCCAGTACTTC | CASSLGPGTVGETQYF
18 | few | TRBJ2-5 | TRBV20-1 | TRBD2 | TGCAGTGCTACTGAAACCGGGACTAGCGGGAGTGTCTTAGAGACCCAGTACTTC | CSATETGTSGSVLETQYF
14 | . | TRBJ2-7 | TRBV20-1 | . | TGCAGTGCTAGCCCCCCTAGTCAGTCCTGCGAGCAGTACTTC | CSASPPSQSCEQYF
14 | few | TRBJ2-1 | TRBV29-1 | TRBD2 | TGCAGCTCAACGGGACTAGCGGGAGTCAATGAGCAGTTCTTC | CSSTGLAGVNEQFF
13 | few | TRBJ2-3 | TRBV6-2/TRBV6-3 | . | TGTGCCAGCAGTTACGAGGAAACAGATACGCAGTATTTT | CASSYEETDTQYF
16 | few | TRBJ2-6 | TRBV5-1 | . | TGCGCCAGCAGCTCTAAAACAGGGACTGGGGCCAACGTCCTGACTTTC | CASSSKTGTGANVLTF
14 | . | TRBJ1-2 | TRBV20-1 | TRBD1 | TGCAGTGCTAGACAACCACAGGGGAAGGGTGGCCACACCTTC | CSARQPQGKGGHTF
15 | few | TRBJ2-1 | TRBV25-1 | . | TGTGCCAGCAGCAAATCGCTCCAGGGGTACAATGAGCAGTTCTTC | CASSKSLQGYNEQFF
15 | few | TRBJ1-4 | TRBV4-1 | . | TGCGCCAGCAGCCTTTCAGGGGATAGGAATGAAAAACTGTTTTTT | CASSLSGDRNEKLFF
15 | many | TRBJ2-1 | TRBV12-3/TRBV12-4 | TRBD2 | TGTGCCAGCAGCCACCCTAGCGGGGGGGCCAATGAGCAGTTCTTC | CASSHPSGGANEQFF
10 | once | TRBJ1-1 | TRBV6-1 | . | TGTGCCAGCTGGGAAGTGGCAGCTTTCTTT | CASWEVAAFF
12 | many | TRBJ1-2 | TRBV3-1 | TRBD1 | TGTGCCAGCAGCCGGGACAGCGGAAAAAACACCTTC | CASSRDSGKNTF
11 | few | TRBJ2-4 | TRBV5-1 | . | TGCGCCAGCAGCTTGTACGGCATTCAGTACTTC | CASSLYGIQYF
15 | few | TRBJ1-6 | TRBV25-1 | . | TGTGCCAGCAGTGTTGATCCGGGACGGTCTAAACCCCTCCACTTT | CASSVDPGRSKPLHF
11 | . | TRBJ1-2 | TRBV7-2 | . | TGTGCCATAGGAAGGACCTATGGCTACACCTTC | CAIGRTYGYTF
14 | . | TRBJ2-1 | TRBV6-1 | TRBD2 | TGTGCCAGCAGGTCGACTAGCGGGGAGCTGCAGCAGTTCTTC | CASRSTSGELQQFF
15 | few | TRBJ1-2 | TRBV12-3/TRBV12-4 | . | TGTGCCAGCAGTCCCCTTGGGACACTTAACTATGGCTACACCTTC | CASSPLGTLNYGYTF
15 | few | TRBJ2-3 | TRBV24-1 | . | TGTGCCACCAGTGAGCACGCAACCAGCACAGATACGCAGTATTTT | CATSEHATSTDTQYF
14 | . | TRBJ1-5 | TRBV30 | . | TGTGCTTGGAGTGTAAAGGGGTTTGATCAGCCCCAGCATTTT | CAWSVKGFDQPQHF
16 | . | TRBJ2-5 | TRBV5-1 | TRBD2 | TGCGCCAGCAGCTTGGGAGGGAACTGGGACTACAATGAGCAGTACTTC | CASSLGGNWDYNEQYF
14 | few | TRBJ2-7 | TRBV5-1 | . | TGCGCCAGCAGCTGGGCGGCGGGATCCTACGAGCAGTACTTC | CASSWAAGSYEQYF
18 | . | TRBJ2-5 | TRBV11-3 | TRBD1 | TGTGCCAGCAGCTTCGGACAGGGGGCAAATGGCGGTGGAGAGACCCAGTACTTC | CASSFGQGANGGGETQYF
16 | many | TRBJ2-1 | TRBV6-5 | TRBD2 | TGTGCCAGCACCAACGGGGCTAGCGGGATCTACAATGAGCAGTTCTTC | CASTNGASGIYNEQFF
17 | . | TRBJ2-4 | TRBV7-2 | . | TGTGCCAGCAGCTTAGCCCCTAACAGGGTGGGGTCCGGCATTCAGTACTTC | CASSLAPNRVGSGIQYF
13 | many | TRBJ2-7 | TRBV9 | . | TGTGCCAGCAGCGTAGTAGGGGACTACGAGCAGTACTTC | CASSVVGDYEQYF
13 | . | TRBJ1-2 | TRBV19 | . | TGTGCCAGCGGACTGAGGGACCGCTATGGCTACACCTTC | CASGLRDRYGYTF
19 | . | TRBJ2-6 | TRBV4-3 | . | TGCGCCAGCAGCCAAGATCTCCCAGGTCGATACTCTGGGGCCAACGTCCTGACTTTC | CASSQDLPGRYSGANVLTF
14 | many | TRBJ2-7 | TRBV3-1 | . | TGTGCCAGCAGCCAAGGGCAGGAGAACTACGAGCAGTACTTC | CASSQGQENYEQYF
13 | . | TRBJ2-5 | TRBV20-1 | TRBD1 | TGCAGTGCTACTCCGGGACAGGGTCTCGAGCTGTACTTC | CSATPGQGLELYF
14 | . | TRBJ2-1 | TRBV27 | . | TGTGCCAGCAGTTCTATTGGCTCCTACAATGAGCAGTTCTTC | CASSSIGSYNEQFF
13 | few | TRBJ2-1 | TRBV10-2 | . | TGCGCCAGCAGTGTAAGGGTGGGTAATGAGCAGTTCTTC | CASSVRVGNEQFF
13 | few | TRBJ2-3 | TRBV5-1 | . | TGCGCCAGCAGCTTGATCCGGGGAGATACGCAGTATTTT | CASSLIRGDTQYF
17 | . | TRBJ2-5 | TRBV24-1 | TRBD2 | TGTGCCACCAGTGACTGGGGACTAGCGGGGGCGGGAGAGACCCAGTACTTC | CATSDWGLAGAGETQYF
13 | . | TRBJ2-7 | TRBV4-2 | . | TGTGCCAGCAGCCAAGGGGAGCGGCCCCGGGTGTACTTC | CASSQGERPRVYF
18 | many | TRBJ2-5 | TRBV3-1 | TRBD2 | TGTGCCAGCAGCCAACCCATCGTGACTAGCGGGAGGGCTGAGACCCAGTACTTC | CASSQPIVTSGRAETQYF
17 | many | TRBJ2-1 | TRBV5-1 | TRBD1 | TGCGCCAGCAGCTTGTTTGTAGGGGGCTACCGTGATAATGAGCAGTTCTTC | CASSLFVGGYRDNEQFF
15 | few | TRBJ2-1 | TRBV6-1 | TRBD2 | TGTGCCAGCAGTGCCTTGGGCGGGGGATACAATGAGCAGTTCTTC | CASSALGGGYNEQFF
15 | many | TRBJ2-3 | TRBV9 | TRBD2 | TGTGCCAGCAGCCCCACTAGCGGGGGCGTAGATACGCAGTATTTT | CASSPTSGGVDTQYF
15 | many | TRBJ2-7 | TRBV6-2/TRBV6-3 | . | TGTGCCAGCAGTCCAGTCCGACAGGCTTCCTACGAGCAGTACTTC | CASSPVRQASYEQYF
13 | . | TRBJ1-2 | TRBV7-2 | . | TGTGTCAGCAGCGACGGACCGTTCTATGGCTACACCTTC | CVSSDGPFYGYTF
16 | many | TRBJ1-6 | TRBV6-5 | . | TGTGCCAGCAGTTGGGCTTTGGGGGTTTCGGATTCACCCCTCCACTTT | CASSWALGVSDSPLHF
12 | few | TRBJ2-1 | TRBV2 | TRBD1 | TGTGCCAGCTGGACAGGGGCGGGAGAGCAGTTCTTC | CASWTGAGEQFF
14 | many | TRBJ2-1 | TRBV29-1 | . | TGCAGCGCCCAAGGGTCATATCTAGGCAATGAGCAGTTCTTC | CSAQGSYLGNEQFF